Listed here is a single T cell receptor beta chain. These data originate in a study of post-analysis software for immune sequencing data. Every TCR beta cDNA library bore unique molecular identifiers. One entry per CDR3 protein, called by TCRdb with MiXCR from the PCR reads. The table has 600,000 to 750,000 distinct CDR3 sequences, over 45% seen once; the top ten hold about 11%. The sequence was obtained from a girl aged 2 to 10 with multiple sclerosis. The sequenced sample consisted of blood.

CDR3 nucleotide sequence: TGCGCCAGCAGCGCCTGGGACAGGGACCCGTATGGCTACACCTTC. It yields the protein CASSAWDRDPYGYTF. The V gene is TRBV5-1, the J gene TRBJ1-2; 9 nucleotides align to TRBD1. The CDR3 is made up of 15 amino acids. Germline CDR1 SGHRS, CDR2 YFSETQ. J gave up 5 bases and V 4 bases, and 9 bases lay outside the gene matches.